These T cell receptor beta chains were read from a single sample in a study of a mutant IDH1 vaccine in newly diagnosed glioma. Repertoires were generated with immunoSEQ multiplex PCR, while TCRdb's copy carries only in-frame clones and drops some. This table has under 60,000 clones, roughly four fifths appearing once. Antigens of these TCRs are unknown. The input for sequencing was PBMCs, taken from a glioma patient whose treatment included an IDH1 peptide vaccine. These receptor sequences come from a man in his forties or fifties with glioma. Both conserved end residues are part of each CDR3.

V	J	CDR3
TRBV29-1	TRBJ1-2	CSVGDRGTGGYTF
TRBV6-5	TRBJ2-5	CASSLGQGQETQYF
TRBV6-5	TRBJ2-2	CASSHQRNTGELFF
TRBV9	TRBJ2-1	CASSGGSGNEQFF
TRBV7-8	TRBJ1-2	CASSLVNPGAEEGYTF
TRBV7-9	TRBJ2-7	CASSFQGSYEQYF
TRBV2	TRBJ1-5	CASRGTGNSNQPQHF
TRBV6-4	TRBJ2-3	CASSDKGQGSDTQYF
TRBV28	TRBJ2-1	CASSLGTGGSEQFF
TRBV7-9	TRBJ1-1	CASSLVSGDTEAFF
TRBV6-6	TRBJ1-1	CASKTDRVGTEAFF